The clone carrying this T cell receptor (beta chain) was found many times. This sample is part of a study of T cells in Graves' hyperthyroidism and ophthalmopathy. Across the whole study: Peripheral blood was collected at initial diagnosis, before any treatment.

RNA transcripts were the template for amplifying TCR beta CDR3 regions. Using the HTBI primer set, a first-round RT-PCR was run on the TCR CDR3. TCRdb reanalysed the multiplex PCR reads using MiXCR and keeps one entry per CDR3 protein. The sample lists about 400,000 distinct CDR3 sequences, around a sixth occurring once. V dropped 0 bases and J dropped 2 bases, with 10 bases sitting between them. The germline CDR1 and CDR2 sequences are SGHNT and YENEEA. CDR3 size: 15 residues. The rearrangement uses TRBV11-3 and TRBJ2-5, with D perhaps TRBD2 (5 bases). Sequences were obtained from blood. The clonotype originates from a woman in her late teens or twenties with Graves' hyperthyroidism. This CDR3 reads CASSLDERGQETQYF. CDR3 bases: TGTGCCAGCAGCTTAGATGAGAGAGGGCAAGAGACCCAGTACTTC.